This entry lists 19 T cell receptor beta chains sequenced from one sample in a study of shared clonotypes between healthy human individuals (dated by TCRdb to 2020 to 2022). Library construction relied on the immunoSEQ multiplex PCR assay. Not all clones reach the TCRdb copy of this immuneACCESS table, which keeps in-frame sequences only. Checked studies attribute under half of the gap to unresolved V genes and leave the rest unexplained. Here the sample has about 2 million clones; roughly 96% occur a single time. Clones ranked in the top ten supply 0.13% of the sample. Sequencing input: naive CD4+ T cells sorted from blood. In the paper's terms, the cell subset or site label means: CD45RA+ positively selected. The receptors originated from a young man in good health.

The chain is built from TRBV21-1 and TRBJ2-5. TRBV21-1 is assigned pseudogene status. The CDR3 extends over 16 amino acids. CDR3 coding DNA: TGTGCCAGCAGCAAAGTCATAGGGATGGACCAAGAGACCCAGTACTTC. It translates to CASSKVIGMDQETQYF.

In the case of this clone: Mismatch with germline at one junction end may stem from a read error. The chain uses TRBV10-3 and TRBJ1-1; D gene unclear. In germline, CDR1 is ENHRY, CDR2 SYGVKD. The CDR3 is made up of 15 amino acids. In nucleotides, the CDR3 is TGTGCCATCAGTGAGTCGCAGGTTATGAATACTGAAGCTTTCTTT. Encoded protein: CAISESQVMNTEAFF.

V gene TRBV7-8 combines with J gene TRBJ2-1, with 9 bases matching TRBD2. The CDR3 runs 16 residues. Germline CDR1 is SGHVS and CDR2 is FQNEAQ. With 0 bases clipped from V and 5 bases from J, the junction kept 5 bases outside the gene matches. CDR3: CASSLAPRGGDNEQFF. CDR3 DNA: TGTGCCAGCAGCTTAGCGCCGCGGGGGGGCGACAATGAGCAGTTCTTC.

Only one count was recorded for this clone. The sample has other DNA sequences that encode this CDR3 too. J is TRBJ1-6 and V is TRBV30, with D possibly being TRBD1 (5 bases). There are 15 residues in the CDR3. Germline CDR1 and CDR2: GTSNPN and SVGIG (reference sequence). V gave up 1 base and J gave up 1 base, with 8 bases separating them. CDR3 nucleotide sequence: TGTGCCTGGAGTGGGGGGGGTTCCTATAATTCACCCCTCCACTTT. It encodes CAWSGGGSYNSPLHF. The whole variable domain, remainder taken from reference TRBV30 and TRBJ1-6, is SQTIHQWPATLVQPVGSPLSLECTVEGTSNPNLYWYRQAAGRGLQLLFYSVGIGQISSEVPQNLSASRPQDRQFILSSKKLLLSDSGFYLCAWSGGGSYNSPLHFGNGTRLTVT.

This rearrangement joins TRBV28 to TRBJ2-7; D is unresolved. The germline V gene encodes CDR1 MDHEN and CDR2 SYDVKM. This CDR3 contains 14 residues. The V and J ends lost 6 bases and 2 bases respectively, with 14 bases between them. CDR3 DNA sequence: TGTGCCAGCAGCTCAAACCGGTTTACCTACGAGCAGTACTTC. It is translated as CASSSNRFTYEQYF.

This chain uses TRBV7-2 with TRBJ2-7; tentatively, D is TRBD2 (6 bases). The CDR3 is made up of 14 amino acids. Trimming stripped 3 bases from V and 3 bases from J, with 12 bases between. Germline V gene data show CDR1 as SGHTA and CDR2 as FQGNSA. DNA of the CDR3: TGTGCCAGCAGCTTTACGGGAGACCACTACGAGCAGTACTTC. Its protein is CASSFTGDHYEQYF.

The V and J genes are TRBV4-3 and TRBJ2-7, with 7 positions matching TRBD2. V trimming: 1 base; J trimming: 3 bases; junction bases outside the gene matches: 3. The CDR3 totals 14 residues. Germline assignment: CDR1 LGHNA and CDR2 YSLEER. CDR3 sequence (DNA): TGCGCCAGCAGCCAAGGGGAGGGTCTCTACGAGCAGTACTTC. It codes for CASSQGEGLYEQYF.

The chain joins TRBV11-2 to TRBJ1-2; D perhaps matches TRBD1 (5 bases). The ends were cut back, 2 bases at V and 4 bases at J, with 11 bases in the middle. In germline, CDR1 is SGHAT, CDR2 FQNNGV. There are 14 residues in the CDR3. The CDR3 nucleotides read TGTGCCAGCAGCTTACGGTCAGGGACCTATGGCTACACCTTC. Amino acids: CASSLRSGTYGYTF.

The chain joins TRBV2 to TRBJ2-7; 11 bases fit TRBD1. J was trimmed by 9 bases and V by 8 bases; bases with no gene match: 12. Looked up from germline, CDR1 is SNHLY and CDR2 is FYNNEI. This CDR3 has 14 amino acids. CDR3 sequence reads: CASGEDRGLQGQYF. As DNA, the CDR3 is TGTGCCAGCGGAGAGGACAGGGGGCTTCAAGGGCAGTACTTC.

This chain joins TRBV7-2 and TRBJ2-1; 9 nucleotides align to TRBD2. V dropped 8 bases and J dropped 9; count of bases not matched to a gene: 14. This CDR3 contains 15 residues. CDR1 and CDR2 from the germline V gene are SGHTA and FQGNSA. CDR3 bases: TGTGCCAGCGGGGTCGGCGGGAGGGGTTCGGGTGAGCAGTTCTTC. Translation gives CASGVGGRGSGEQFF.

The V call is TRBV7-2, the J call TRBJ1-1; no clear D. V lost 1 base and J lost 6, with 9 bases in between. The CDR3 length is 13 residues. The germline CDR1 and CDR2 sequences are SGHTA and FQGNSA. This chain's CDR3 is CASSLVHAAEAFF. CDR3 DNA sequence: TGTGCCAGCAGCTTAGTGCACGCAGCTGAAGCTTTCTTT.

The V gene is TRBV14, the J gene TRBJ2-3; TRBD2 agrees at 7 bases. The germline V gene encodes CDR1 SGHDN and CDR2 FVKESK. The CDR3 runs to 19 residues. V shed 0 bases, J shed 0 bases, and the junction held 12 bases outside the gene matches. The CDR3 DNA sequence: TGTGCCAGCAGCCAAGATGGCCTAGCGGCCAACCCTAGCACAGATACGCAGTATTTT. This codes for CASSQDGLAANPSTDTQYF.

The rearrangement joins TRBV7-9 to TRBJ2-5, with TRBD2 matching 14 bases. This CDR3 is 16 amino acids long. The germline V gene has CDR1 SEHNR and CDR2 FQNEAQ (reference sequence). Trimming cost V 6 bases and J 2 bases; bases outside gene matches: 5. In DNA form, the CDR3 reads TGTGCCAGCAGATCGGGACTAGCGGGAGTTCAAGAGACCCAGTACTTC. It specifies CASRSGLAGVQETQYF. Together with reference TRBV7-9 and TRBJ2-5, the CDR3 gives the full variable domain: DTGVSQNPRHKITKRGQNVTFRCDPISEHNRLYWYRQTLGQGPEFLTYFQNEAQLEKSRLLSDRFSAERPKGSFSTLEIQRTEQGDSAMYLCASRSGLAGVQETQYFGPGTRLLVL.

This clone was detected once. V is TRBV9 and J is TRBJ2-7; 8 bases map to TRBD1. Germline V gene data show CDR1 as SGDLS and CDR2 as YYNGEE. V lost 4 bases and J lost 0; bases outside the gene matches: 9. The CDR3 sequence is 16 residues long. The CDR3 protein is CASSPQGQANSYEQYF. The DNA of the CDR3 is TGTGCCAGCAGCCCCCAGGGACAGGCCAACTCCTACGAGCAGTACTTC. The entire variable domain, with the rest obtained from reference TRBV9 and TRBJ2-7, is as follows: DSGVTQTPKHLITATGQRVTLRCSPRSGDLSVYWYQQSLDQGLQFLIQYYNGEERAKGNILERFSAQQFPDLHSELNLSSLELGDSALYFCASSPQGQANSYEQYFGPGTRLTVT.

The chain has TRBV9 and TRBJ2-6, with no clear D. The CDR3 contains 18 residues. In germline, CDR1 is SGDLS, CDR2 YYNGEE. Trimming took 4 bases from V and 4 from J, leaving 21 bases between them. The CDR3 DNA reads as TGTGCCAGCAGCCGCAACGATGGTCTCACAACCGGGGCCAACGTCCTGACTTTC. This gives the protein CASSRNDGLTTGANVLTF.

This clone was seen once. The CDR3 nucleotides are TGTGCCAGCAGAGTGGCGGGGGGGCCCCGGGAGCAGTACTTC. This sequence encodes CASRVAGGPREQYF. The chain employs TRBV13 and TRBJ2-7, with 9 positions matching TRBD2. Unmatched junction bases numbered 10, after V lost 6 bases and J lost 7 bases. Germline V gene sequence: CDR1 PRHDT, CDR2 FYEKMQ (reference sequence). The CDR3 totals 14 residues.

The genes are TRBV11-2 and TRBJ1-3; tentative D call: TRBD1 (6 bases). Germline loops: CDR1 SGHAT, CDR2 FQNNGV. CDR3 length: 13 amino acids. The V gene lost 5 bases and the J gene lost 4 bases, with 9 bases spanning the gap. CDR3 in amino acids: CASSPGAGNTIYF. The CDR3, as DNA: TGTGCCAGCAGCCCAGGGGCGGGAAACACCATATATTTT. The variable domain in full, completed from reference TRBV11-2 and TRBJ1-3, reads EAGVAQSPRYKIIEKRQSVAFWCNPISGHATLYWYQQILGQGPKLLIQFQNNGVVDDSQLPKDRFSAERLKGVDSTLKIQPAKLEDSAVYLCASSPGAGNTIYFGEGSWLTVV.

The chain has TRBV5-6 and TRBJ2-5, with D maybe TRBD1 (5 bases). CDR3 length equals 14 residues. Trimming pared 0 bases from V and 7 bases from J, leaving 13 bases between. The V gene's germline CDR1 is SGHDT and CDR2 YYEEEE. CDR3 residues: CASSLGQGSVTQYF. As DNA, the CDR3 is TGTGCCAGCAGCTTGGGGCAGGGCTCTGTGACCCAGTACTTC.

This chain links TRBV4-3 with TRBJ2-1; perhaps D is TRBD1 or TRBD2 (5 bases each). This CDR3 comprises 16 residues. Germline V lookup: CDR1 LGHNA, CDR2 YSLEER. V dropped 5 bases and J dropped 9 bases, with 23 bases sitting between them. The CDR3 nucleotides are TGCGCCAGCAGCGAGAGTTGGAGACGGGGACCTCCTGAGCAGTTCTTC. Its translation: CASSESWRRGPPEQFF.